This TCR beta chain appears in the sequencing data of a study of response to subunit inactivated influenza vaccine listed by TCRdb under 2018. Looking at the study overall: Deep quantitative T cell receptor repertoire profiling was used in the study to track responses to a trivalent subunit inactivated influenza vaccine. Results and caveats for the whole study, not just this receptor: The authors proposed that each seasonal influenza vaccination may bring in only a limited number of new T cells.

For this clonotype: Its antigen has not been determined. No much larger clone is present one base from it, and per-base qualities are unavailable.

Receptor amplification or capture employed RT-PCR. TCRdb records Illumina HiSeq 2500 as the sequencer. Using fastp trimming at Q25 and MiXCR clonotype assembly, TCRdb reanalyzed the public sequencing data and kept in-frame beta chains. Identical CDR3 proteins give one entry, which carries the most common genes and DNA. For this sample there are fewer than 700,000 distinct CDR3 sequences; roughly 13% appear just once. The ten largest clones take up around 13% of the sample. Explained via the paper, the time point label denotes: approximately 40 days after influenza vaccine administration. Sequences MNHEY (CDR1) and SVGEGT (CDR2) are obtained from the germline V gene. Counted from cysteine to phenylalanine, this CDR3 has 17 amino acids. Only CDR3 DNA remains: 51 bases, in frame from the first base. Relative to germline, V is 2 bases shorter and J is 8 bases shorter, with 24 bases between their ends.

The specimen comprised PBMCs from blood, sampled roughly 46 days after vaccination. The V and J genes are TRBV6-2 or TRBV6-3 and TRBJ1-1; 5 matching bases give a weak D call of TRBD1. The TCR was taken from a man aged 50 to 59 who received an inactivated influenza vaccine. Donor details come from another sample of the same person, matched by shared clones. The DNA sequence is TGTGCCAGCAGTTACGTGGTAGGGTTGGGGGATAAAAACGAAGCTTTCTTT. Translated, this gives CASSYVVGLGDKNEAFF.